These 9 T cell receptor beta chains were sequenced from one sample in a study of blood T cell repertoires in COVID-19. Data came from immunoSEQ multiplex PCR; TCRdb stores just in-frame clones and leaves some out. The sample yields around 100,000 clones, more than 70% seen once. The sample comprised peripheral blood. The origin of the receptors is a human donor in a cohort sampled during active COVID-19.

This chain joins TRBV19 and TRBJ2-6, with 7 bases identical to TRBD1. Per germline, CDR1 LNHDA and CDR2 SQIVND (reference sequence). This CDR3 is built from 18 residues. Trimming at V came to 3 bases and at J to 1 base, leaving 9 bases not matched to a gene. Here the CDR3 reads CASSISGTVLSGANVLTF. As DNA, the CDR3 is TGTGCCAGTAGTATTTCCGGGACAGTGCTTTCTGGGGCCAACGTCCTGACTTTC.

As DNA, the CDR3 is TGTGCCAGCTCACAGCGGGGGACAGGGTACACCTTC. The encoded protein is CASSQRGTGYTF. The chain recombines TRBV18 with TRBJ1-2; TRBD1 aligns across 9 bases. The V and J ends lost 4 bases and 11 bases, in that order; junction bases with no gene match: 5. Germline CDR1 and CDR2: KGHSH and LQKENI. There are 12 residues in the CDR3.

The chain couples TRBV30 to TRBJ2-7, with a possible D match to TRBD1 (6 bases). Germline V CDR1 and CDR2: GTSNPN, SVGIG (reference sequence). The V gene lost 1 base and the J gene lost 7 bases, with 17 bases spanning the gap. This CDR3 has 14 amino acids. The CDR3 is CAWSDVGHTVEQYF. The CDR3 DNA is TGTGCCTGGAGTGATGTGGGACACACTGTTGAGCAGTACTTC. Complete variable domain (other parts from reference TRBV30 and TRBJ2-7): SQTIHQWPATLVQPVGSPLSLECTVEGTSNPNLYWYRQAAGRGLQLLFYSVGIGQISSEVPQNLSASRPQDRQFILSSKKLLLSDSGFYLCAWSDVGHTVEQYFGPGTRLTVT.

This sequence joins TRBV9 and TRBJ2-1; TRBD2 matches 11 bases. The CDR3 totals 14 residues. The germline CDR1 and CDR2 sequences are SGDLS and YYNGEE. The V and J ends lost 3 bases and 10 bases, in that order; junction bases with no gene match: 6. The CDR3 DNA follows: TGTGCCAGCAGCGGTCGGCTAGCGGGGGGAGAGCAGTTCTTC. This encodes CASSGRLAGGEQFF.

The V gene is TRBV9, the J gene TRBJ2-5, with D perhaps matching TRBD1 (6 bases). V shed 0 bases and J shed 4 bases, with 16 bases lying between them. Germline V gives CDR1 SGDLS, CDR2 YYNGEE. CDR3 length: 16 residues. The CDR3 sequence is CASSVGRGGTLETQYF. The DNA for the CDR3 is TGTGCCAGCAGCGTAGGGCGAGGGGGTACCCTAGAGACCCAGTACTTC.

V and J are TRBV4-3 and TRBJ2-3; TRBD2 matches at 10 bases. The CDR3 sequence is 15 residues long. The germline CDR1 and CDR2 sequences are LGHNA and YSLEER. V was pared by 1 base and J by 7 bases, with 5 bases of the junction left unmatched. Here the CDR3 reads CASSQATSGAYTQYF. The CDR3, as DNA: TGCGCCAGCAGCCAAGCAACTAGCGGGGCGTATACGCAGTATTTT.

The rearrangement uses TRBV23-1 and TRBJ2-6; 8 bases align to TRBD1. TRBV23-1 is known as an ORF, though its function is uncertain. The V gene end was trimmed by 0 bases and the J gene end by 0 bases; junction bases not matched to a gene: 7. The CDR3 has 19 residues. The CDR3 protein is CASSQSVGQDLSGANVLTF. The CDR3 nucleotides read TGCGCCAGCAGTCAATCGGTGGGACAGGACCTCTCTGGGGCCAACGTCCTGACTTTC.

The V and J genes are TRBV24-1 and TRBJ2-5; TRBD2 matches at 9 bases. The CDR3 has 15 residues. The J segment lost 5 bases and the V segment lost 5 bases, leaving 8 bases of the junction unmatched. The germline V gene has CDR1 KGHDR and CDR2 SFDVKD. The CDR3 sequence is CATSAGSGRGETQYF. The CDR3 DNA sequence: TGTGCCACCAGTGCCGGTAGCGGGAGAGGGGAGACCCAGTACTTC.

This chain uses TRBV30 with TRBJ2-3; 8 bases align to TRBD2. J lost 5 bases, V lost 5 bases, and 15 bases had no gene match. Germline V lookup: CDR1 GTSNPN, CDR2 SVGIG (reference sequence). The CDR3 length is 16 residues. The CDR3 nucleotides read TGTGCCTGGGACCCAGGGCCGGGAGGGCCGGGAGATACGCAGTATTTT. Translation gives CAWDPGPGGPGDTQYF.